This entry describes one T cell receptor beta chain. This clonotype has at least ten counts. Its antigen specificity is not known. No qualities accompany the bases; no much larger clone lies one base away. The run used an Illumina HiSeq 1500. TCRdb ran its own pipeline on the public reads, namely fastp trimming at Q25 and MiXCR clone calling, and kept in-frame beta chains. CDR3 protein sequences are deduplicated, and each keeps its most common genes and DNA. Within this sample are roughly 630,000 distinct CDR3 sequences, with 20% to 25% of them counted one time only. The top ten clones comprise approximately 8.2% of the sample. This specimen comes from a study of T cell repertoires in cytomegalovirus infection (dated by TCRdb to between 2018 and 2021). For the wider study: Because public TCR beta signatures pointed to carriage of CMV infection together with the matching HLA type, the HLA type of each donor mattered for the analysis.

Broad study findings and their caveats: The ex vivo response was dominated by HLA-C-restricted CMV-specific TCR beta clonotypes, which also provided the single most frequent clonotype in two of eight donors. Cumulative frequency of public TCR beta family members discriminated carriers of CMV infection plus the relevant HLA type in this cohort and an independent 352-donor cohort.

The CDR1 and CDR2 encoded by the germline V gene (reference sequence) are SEHNR and FQNEAQ. Counted from cysteine to phenylalanine, this CDR3 has 12 amino acids. The only DNA kept is the CDR3, 36 bases in frame from the first base. V lost 10 bases and J lost 0 bases; the stretch between them is 8 bases long. Sequenced: CD8+ T cells from PBMCs. The V and J segments used are TRBV7-9 and TRBJ2-3, with no D gene named confidently. The sequence was obtained from a human donor in good health (CMV status not recorded). Some clones in this sample may be carry-over from other donors' samples. The nucleotides are TGTGCCACCTCGACTAGCACAGATACGCAGTATTTT. Its amino acids are CATSTSTDTQYF.